The 25 T cell receptor beta chains below come from one sample, sequenced in a study of blood T cell repertoires in COVID-19. Only in-frame clones appear in the TCRdb table, and some are missing; sequencing was by immunoSEQ multiplex PCR. Of about 220,000 clones in the sample, around 88% are singletons; the top ten hold 14% to 15%. Sequenced material: PBMCs or T cells enriched from blood (not recorded which). The receptors stem from a woman in her forties or fifties with acute COVID-19.

V usage is TRBV19 and J usage is TRBJ1-6; 10 bases map to TRBD1. Germline V lookup: CDR1 LNHDA, CDR2 SQIVND (reference sequence). CDR3 length: 16 residues. The junction had 9 bases not matched to a gene; V was cut back by 5 bases and J by 8 bases. Here the CDR3 DNA reads TGTGCCAGTAGTTCTGGGCCCGGGACAGGGGATTCACCCCTCCACTTT. Translation: CASSSGPGTGDSPLHF.

The V call is TRBV19, the J call TRBJ1-3; 7 bases match TRBD1. CDR3 length: 16 residues. The V gene's germline CDR1 is LNHDA and CDR2 SQIVND (reference sequence). V lost 5 bases to trimming and J lost 8 bases; unmatched junction nucleotides: 15. CDR3 in DNA: TGTGCCAGTAGTCTCCTCAGGCAGGGGGAAGGATACACCATATATTTT. Encoded protein: CASSLLRQGEGYTIYF. Based on the CDR3 plus reference TRBV19 and TRBJ1-3, the full variable domain is DGGITQSPKYLFRKEGQNVTLSCEQNLNHDAMYWYRQDPGQGLRLIYYSQIVNDFQKGDIAEGYSVSREKKESFPLTVTSAQKNPTAFYLCASSLLRQGEGYTIYFGEGSWLTVV.

The chain uses TRBV27 and TRBJ2-7, with D possibly being TRBD1 (5 bases). This CDR3 spans 16 amino acids. V was trimmed by 6 bases and J by 9 bases, leaving 27 bases between them. CDR1 is MNHEY and CDR2 is SMNVEV in the germline V gene (reference sequence). The CDR3 is CASRGQLVWGLTAQYF. DNA of the CDR3: TGTGCCAGCAGGGGCCAGCTTGTTTGGGGCTTAACGGCGCAGTACTTC.

The gene calls are TRBV27 and TRBJ2-7, with a weak D call TRBD2 (7 bases). The V and J ends lost 5 bases and 6 bases respectively, with 17 bases between them. CDR1 and CDR2 (germline): MNHEY, SMNVEV (reference sequence). There are 14 residues in the CDR3. The CDR3 DNA reads as TGTGCCAGCAGTCACGGGGGGCAGGGGTTCGAGCAGTACTTC. This translates into CASSHGGQGFEQYF.

This chain links TRBV5-8 with TRBJ1-5, with a weak D call TRBD1 (5 bases). Trimming cost V 4 bases and J 3 bases, with 14 bases left between them. The germline V gene encodes CDR1 SGHTS and CDR2 YDEGEE. The CDR3 is 15 residues long. The CDR3 spells CASSPPSGLNQPQHF. CDR3 coding DNA: TGTGCCAGCAGCCCACCATCAGGGCTCAATCAGCCCCAGCATTTT.

The chain joins TRBV7-2 to TRBJ1-5; D might be TRBD1 (5 bases). Per the germline V gene, CDR1 is SGHTA and CDR2 is FQGNSA. This CDR3 spans 16 amino acids. The germline V and J ends were trimmed by 0 bases and 6 bases, with 15 bases remaining between them. CDR3 amino acids: CASSLAGLGGGQPQHF. The CDR3, as DNA: TGTGCCAGCAGCTTAGCAGGGTTGGGGGGAGGTCAGCCCCAGCATTTT.

This clone is a singleton in its sample. This sequence joins TRBV27 and TRBJ2-5, with TRBD2 matching over 16 bases. The J segment lost 5 bases and the V segment lost 4 bases, leaving 16 bases of the junction unmatched. CDR3 length: 20 amino acids. CDR1 is MNHEY, CDR2 SMNVEV, per germline (reference sequence). This CDR3 reads CASSSLGHPGLAGGPETQYF. As DNA, the CDR3 is TGTGCCAGCAGTTCCTTGGGACACCCGGGACTAGCGGGAGGGCCGGAGACCCAGTACTTC.

V usage is TRBV7-6 and J usage is TRBJ1-2; D is possibly TRBD1 (6 bases). Germline V gene data show CDR1 as SGHVS and CDR2 as FNYEAQ. The CDR3 length is 15 residues. The V end was cut by 5 bases, the J end by 2 bases, with 15 bases between. The CDR3 sequence is CASSPDLTGNYGYTF. The CDR3 bases are TGTGCCAGCAGCCCCGATCTAACAGGGAACTATGGCTACACCTTC.

V gene TRBV7-8 combines with J gene TRBJ1-4, with D perhaps matching TRBD1 (6 bases). The V end was cut by 4 bases, the J end by 3 bases, with 12 bases between. The CDR3 length is 15 residues. In germline, CDR1 is SGHVS, CDR2 FQNEAQ. The CDR3 sequence is CASSSQQGANEKLFF. The CDR3 DNA is TGTGCCAGCAGCTCGCAACAGGGAGCTAATGAAAAACTGTTTTTT.

The gene calls are TRBV19 and TRBJ2-1; 8 bases map to TRBD1. CDR1 and CDR2 from the germline V gene are LNHDA and SQIVND (reference sequence). The CDR3 has 17 amino acids. Losses at the gene ends were 4 bases for V and 8 bases for J; bases not matched to a gene: 16. This CDR3 reads CASSSGQGEDYMDEQFF. DNA for the CDR3: TGTGCCAGTAGTAGCGGACAGGGTGAGGACTACATGGATGAGCAGTTCTTC.

This clone occurred once. The V and J genes are TRBV5-6 and TRBJ2-7, with 9 nucleotides matching TRBD2. CDR1 SGHDT and CDR2 YYEEEE come from the germline V gene. V lost 1 base, J lost 2 bases, and 4 bases stayed unmatched. This CDR3 contains 15 residues. CDR3 residues: CASSLRLAGTYEQYF. DNA of the CDR3: TGTGCCAGCAGCTTGAGGCTAGCGGGGACCTACGAGCAGTACTTC. Drawing the rest from reference TRBV5-6 and TRBJ2-7, the complete variable domain is DAGVTQSPTHLIKTRGQQVTLRCSPKSGHDTVSWYQQALGQGPQFIFQYYEEEERQRGNFPDRFSGHQFPNYSSELNVNALLLGDSALYLCASSLRLAGTYEQYFGPGTRLTVT.

This clone showed up just once. This chain links TRBV3-1 (or the pseudogene TRBV3-2) with TRBJ2-1, with TRBD1 matching over 7 bases. CDR1 is LGHDT, CDR2 YNNKEL, per germline (reference sequence). V lost 0 bases and J lost 2; bases outside the gene matches: 4. The CDR3 length is 16 residues. This CDR3 is CASSQDGQGAYNEQFF. In DNA form, the CDR3 reads TGTGCCAGCAGCCAAGATGGGCAGGGGGCCTACAATGAGCAGTTCTTC.

The J gene is TRBJ2-2, the V gene TRBV19; TRBD2 matches at 9 bases. Looked up from germline, CDR1 is LNHDA and CDR2 is SQIVND (reference sequence). The ends lost 4 bases at V and 3 bases at J; junction bases unmatched: 6. This CDR3 has 16 amino acids. CDR3 in amino acids: CASSRATSGYTGELFF. CDR3 DNA sequence: TGTGCCAGTAGTAGGGCGACTAGCGGCTACACCGGGGAGCTGTTTTTT.

The gene calls are TRBV2 and TRBJ2-7, with D possibly TRBD2 on 5 matching bases. V shed 6 bases and J shed 0 bases, with 9 bases lying between them. The V gene's germline CDR1 is SNHLY and CDR2 FYNNEI. The CDR3 spans 13 residues. The CDR3 spells CASRSGFSYEQYF. The CDR3, as DNA: TGTGCCAGCAGAAGCGGTTTCTCCTACGAGCAGTACTTC. The whole variable domain, remainder taken from reference TRBV2 and TRBJ2-7, is EPEVTQTPSHQVTQMGQEVILRCVPISNHLYFYWYRQILGQKVEFLVSFYNNEISEKSEIFDDQFSVERPDGSNFTLKIRSTKLEDSAMYFCASRSGFSYEQYFGPGTRLTVT.

The CDR3 sequence is CASKGGGSQLSNSPLHF. The DNA for the CDR3 is TGTGCCAGCAAAGGTGGAGGGAGCCAGTTAAGTAATTCACCCCTCCACTTT. This chain connects TRBV28 to TRBJ1-6; D is uncertain. Trimming took off 7 bases at V and 6 bases at J, with 22 bases between the two ends. The CDR3 extends over 17 amino acids. Germline CDR1 and CDR2: MDHEN and SYDVKM.

The V and J genes are TRBV13 and TRBJ2-7; D possibly corresponds to TRBD1 (6 bases). V was cut by 7 bases and J by 4 bases, with 17 bases left in between. The CDR3 length is 14 residues. Germline V gene data show CDR1 as PRHDT and CDR2 as FYEKMQ (reference sequence). The CDR3 coding sequence is TGTGCCAGCACCATCCGCAGGGGCGGGTACGAGCAGTACTTC. Protein: CASTIRRGGYEQYF.

The rearrangement links TRBV29-1 to TRBJ2-2; D unresolved. The ends were cut back, 1 base at V and 6 bases at J, with 9 bases in the middle. CDR1 SQVTM and CDR2 ANQGSEA come from the germline V gene. CDR3 length equals 13 residues. CDR3 residues: CSVEGQFAGELFF. The CDR3 DNA reads TGCAGCGTTGAAGGTCAGTTCGCCGGGGAGCTGTTTTTT.

This chain connects TRBV7-3 to TRBJ2-5; D possibly corresponds to TRBD2 (6 bases). Trimming pared 6 bases from V and 1 base from J, leaving 9 bases between. Germline CDR1 reads SGHTA; CDR2 reads FQGTGA. CDR3 size: 13 residues. In DNA form, the CDR3 reads TGTGCCAGCAGTCCGGGGGTCCAAGAGACCCAGTACTTC. Protein product: CASSPGVQETQYF. Variable domain in full (rest from reference TRBV7-3 and TRBJ2-5): GAGVSQTPSNKVTEKGKYVELRCDPISGHTALYWYRQSLGQGPEFLIYFQGTGAADDSGLPNDRFFAVRPEGSVSTLKIQRTERGDSAVYLCASSPGVQETQYFGPGTRLLVL.

A single count supports this clone. The chain recombines TRBV19 with TRBJ2-3; possible D gene TRBD2, 6 bases. V was pared by 6 bases and J by 2 bases, with 12 bases between. This CDR3 contains 14 residues. CDR1 is LNHDA, CDR2 SQIVND, per germline (reference sequence). The CDR3 loop is CASRYGGVTDTQYF. The DNA for the CDR3 is TGTGCCAGTAGATACGGGGGAGTCACAGATACGCAGTATTTT.

This clone was picked up a small number of times. The chain employs TRBV6-1 and TRBJ2-3; D not certain. This CDR3 has 16 amino acids. The ends were cut back, 3 bases at V and 0 bases at J, with 13 bases in the middle. CDR1 and CDR2 from the germline V gene are MNHNS and SASEGT. CDR3 in DNA: TGTGCCAGCAGTGATCTGGCAGTAGCTAGCACAGATACGCAGTATTTT. It codes for CASSDLAVASTDTQYF.

This chain links TRBV2 with TRBJ1-1; D call uncertain. This CDR3 has 11 amino acids. The V end was cut by 6 bases, the J end by 3 bases, with 5 bases between. CDR1 is SNHLY and CDR2 is FYNNEI in the germline V gene. This chain's CDR3 is CASSYDTEAFF. For the CDR3, the DNA is TGTGCCAGCAGCTACGACACTGAAGCTTTCTTT.

The chain carries TRBV28 and TRBJ1-5, with D possibly TRBD1 on 6 matching bases. Germline CDR1 and CDR2: MDHEN and SYDVKM. This CDR3 is built from 14 residues. Trimming shortened V by 2 bases and J by 6 bases, and 11 bases separated the two germline ends. The CDR3 spells CASSLGGRGQPQHF. CDR3 DNA: TGTGCCAGCAGTTTAGGGGGCCGTGGTCAGCCCCAGCATTTT.

This clone was seen once. The genes are TRBV30 and TRBJ2-3, with 8 nucleotides matching TRBD1. This CDR3 spans 12 amino acids. J gave up 4 bases and V 3 bases, and 0 bases lay outside the gene matches. Germline V lookup: CDR1 GTSNPN, CDR2 SVGIG (reference sequence). The CDR3 sequence: CAWSRGPDTQYF. The DNA of the CDR3 is TGTGCCTGGAGCAGGGGGCCAGATACGCAGTATTTT.

Written as DNA, the CDR3 is TGTGCCAGTAGCGAACAGGGCTACGCCACTGAAGCTTTCTTT. Residues: CASSEQGYATEAFF. The V call is TRBV19, the J call TRBJ1-1, with D perhaps matching TRBD1 (6 bases). V was cut by 6 bases and J by 4 bases, with 15 bases left in between. Per germline, CDR1 LNHDA and CDR2 SQIVND (reference sequence). The CDR3 sequence is 14 residues long.

The chain combines TRBV12-3 or TRBV12-4 with TRBJ1-3, with D unresolved. Trimming removed 3 bases from V and 1 base from J, with 4 bases in between. The CDR3 consists of 13 residues. This chain's CDR3 is CASSLASGNTIYF. In DNA form, the CDR3 reads TGTGCCAGCAGTTTGGCATCTGGAAACACCATATATTTT.